Below are 16 T cell receptor beta chains sequenced from a single sample in a study of hypomethylating agent response in myelodysplastic syndrome. Method: immunoSEQ multiplex PCR; TCRdb's copy keeps in-frame clones and lacks some. The sample records under 5,500 clones, about four fifths being singletons. The material sequenced was bone marrow, taken before or after starting hypomethylating agent treatment for myelodysplastic syndrome (not recorded which). These receptors came from a human donor with myelodysplastic syndrome.

The rearrangement uses TRBV6-5 and TRBJ1-3, with 7 positions matching TRBD1. This CDR3 has 14 residues. Germline lookup yields CDR1 MNHEY and CDR2 SVGAGI. V trimming: 5 bases; J trimming: 9 bases; junction bases outside the gene matches: 10. The CDR3, as DNA: TGTGCCAGCAGTCACACGACAGGGTGGAGCACCATATATTTT. Translating it yields CASSHTTGWSTIYF.

The J gene is TRBJ2-7, the V gene TRBV29-1; 9 nucleotides align to TRBD2. V shed 4 bases and J 4 bases; nucleotides not matched to a gene: 2. Germline V lookup: CDR1 SQVTM, CDR2 ANQGSEA. There are 12 residues in the CDR3. The CDR3 is CSVGSGGYEQYF. CDR3 coding DNA: TGCAGCGTTGGTAGCGGGGGTTACGAGCAGTACTTC.

This chain connects TRBV18 to TRBJ2-2; D is ambiguous. Germline values: CDR1 KGHSH, CDR2 LQKENI. The V gene lost 3 bases and the J gene lost 6 bases, with 17 bases spanning the gap. This CDR3 comprises 16 residues. DNA of the CDR3: TGTGCCAGCTCACCCGGCCTAGGCCCCAAGTCCGGGGAGCTGTTTTTT. Encoded protein: CASSPGLGPKSGELFF. The whole variable domain, remainder taken from reference TRBV18 and TRBJ2-2, is NAGVMQNPRHLVRRRGQEARLRCSPMKGHSHVYWYRQLPEEGLKFMVYLQKENIIDESGMPKERFSAEFPKEGPSILRIQQVVRGDSAAYFCASSPGLGPKSGELFFGEGSRLTVL.

The chain recombines TRBV11-2 with TRBJ2-1; 8 positions agree with TRBD1. Unmatched junction bases numbered 8, after V lost 3 bases and J lost 7 bases. Germline V gene sequence: CDR1 SGHAT, CDR2 FQNNGV. The CDR3 has 15 residues. CDR3 loop: CASSFPGGARNEQFF. CDR3 DNA: TGTGCCAGCAGCTTCCCAGGGGGCGCTCGAAATGAGCAGTTCTTC.

The V gene is TRBV18, the J gene TRBJ1-1, with 10 bases lining up with TRBD1. The CDR3 spans 15 residues. From germline, CDR1 is KGHSH and CDR2 LQKENI. With 5 bases clipped from V and 2 bases from J, the junction kept 5 bases outside the gene matches. CDR3 loop: CASSGDRGFNTEAFF. For the CDR3, the DNA is TGTGCCAGCTCAGGGGACAGGGGTTTCAACACTGAAGCTTTCTTT. The full variable domain, its missing parts supplied by reference TRBV18 and TRBJ1-1, is NAGVMQNPRHLVRRRGQEARLRCSPMKGHSHVYWYRQLPEEGLKFMVYLQKENIIDESGMPKERFSAEFPKEGPSILRIQQVVRGDSAAYFCASSGDRGFNTEAFFGQGTRLTVV.

The chain links TRBV18 to TRBJ1-5, with D uncertain. In germline, CDR1 is KGHSH, CDR2 LQKENI. The CDR3 contains 15 residues. V lost 6 bases and J lost 0, with 12 bases in between. In nucleotides, the CDR3 is TGTGCCAGCTCGTTCTTGACGGCTAGCAATCAGCCCCAGCATTTT. It yields the protein CASSFLTASNQPQHF.

The chain carries TRBV10-3 and TRBJ2-3, with 7 bases lining up with TRBD2. Germline V gives CDR1 ENHRY, CDR2 SYGVKD. The CDR3 has 16 residues. The ends lost 6 bases at V and 0 bases at J; junction bases unmatched: 9. This chain's CDR3 is CAISGALAASTDTQYF. Here the CDR3 DNA reads TGTGCCATCAGCGGAGCCCTAGCGGCTAGCACAGATACGCAGTATTTT.

This clone appeared once. V and J are TRBV9 and TRBJ2-5; the D call may be TRBD1 or TRBD2 (5 bases each). This CDR3 region has 14 residues. CDR1 is SGDLS and CDR2 is YYNGEE in the germline V gene. Trimming removed 3 bases from V and 4 bases from J, with 13 bases in between. The CDR3, as DNA: TGTGCCAGCAGCGCTGGGACGCCTGGAGAGACCCAGTACTTC. The encoded protein is CASSAGTPGETQYF. The entire variable domain, with the rest obtained from reference TRBV9 and TRBJ2-5, is as follows: DSGVTQTPKHLITATGQRVTLRCSPRSGDLSVYWYQQSLDQGLQFLIQYYNGEERAKGNILERFSAQQFPDLHSELNLSSLELGDSALYFCASSAGTPGETQYFGPGTRLLVL.

The chain is built from TRBV19 and TRBJ2-1; maybe TRBD2 (5 bases). Trimming removed 7 bases from V and 2 bases from J, with 15 bases in between. The germline V gene encodes CDR1 LNHDA and CDR2 SQIVND (reference sequence). The CDR3 spans 15 residues. CDR3 sequence reads: CASKLLSGAYNEQFF. The CDR3 DNA is TGTGCCAGTAAACTGTTGAGCGGTGCCTACAATGAGCAGTTCTTC.

This chain uses TRBV28 with TRBJ2-7; a weak D match, TRBD2 (6 bases). This CDR3 region has 13 residues. Trimming pared 5 bases from V and 2 bases from J, leaving 10 bases between. The germline V gene encodes CDR1 MDHEN and CDR2 SYDVKM. CDR3 in amino acids: CASSGTPTYEQYF. For the CDR3, the DNA is TGTGCCAGCAGTGGGACTCCAACCTACGAGCAGTACTTC.

This clone was observed once. V gene TRBV19 combines with J gene TRBJ1-4; a weak D match, TRBD1 (6 bases). The CDR3 extends over 16 amino acids. The V gene lost 4 bases and the J gene lost 5 bases, with 17 bases spanning the gap. Germline CDR1 is LNHDA and CDR2 is SQIVND (reference sequence). The CDR3 loop is CASSTAPDRVNEKLFF. CDR3 sequence (DNA): TGTGCCAGTAGTACGGCACCGGACAGAGTAAATGAAAAACTGTTTTTT.

CDR3 protein: CASSLAGFITNEKLFF. Here the CDR3 DNA reads TGTGCCAGCAGCTTGGCCGGTTTTATAACTAATGAAAAACTGTTTTTT. This chain connects TRBV5-6 to TRBJ1-4; D not certain. The CDR3 has 16 amino acids. CDR1 and CDR2 (germline): SGHDT, YYEEEE. V was shortened by 0 bases and J by 1 base, with 10 bases between the two germline ends.

The V gene is TRBV30, the J gene TRBJ2-3, with a weak D call TRBD1 (5 bases). The germline V gene encodes CDR1 GTSNPN and CDR2 SVGIG (reference sequence). The CDR3 is 16 amino acids. Trimming removed 0 bases from V and 4 bases from J, with 17 bases in between. The CDR3 sequence is CAWSVITGPSADTQYF. DNA of the CDR3: TGTGCCTGGAGTGTAATCACAGGACCCTCAGCAGATACGCAGTATTTT.

This sequence joins TRBV7-2 and TRBJ2-7; D gene uncertain. This CDR3 spans 14 amino acids. V was cut by 5 bases and J by 1 base, with 12 bases left in between. The germline CDR1 and CDR2 sequences are SGHTA and FQGNSA. CDR3 residues: CASSRGRGSYEQYF. In DNA, the CDR3 is TGTGCCAGCAGCCGCGGACGAGGATCCTACGAGCAGTACTTC.

The chain couples TRBV4-2 to TRBJ1-5; D remains ambiguous. Germline V gives CDR1 LGHNA, CDR2 YNFKEQ. V shed 0 bases and J shed 2 bases, with 11 bases lying between them. The CDR3 extends over 16 amino acids. The DNA for the CDR3 is TGTGCCAGCAGCCAAGATGGTCCCCGAGGCAATCAGCCCCAGCATTTT. This translates into CASSQDGPRGNQPQHF.

The genes are TRBV4-3 and TRBJ2-2; 8 bases are a match to TRBD2. Trimming removed 4 bases from V and 6 bases from J; junction bases left unmatched: 10. Germline CDR1 and CDR2: LGHNA and YSLEER. CDR3 length: 16 amino acids. The DNA of the CDR3 is TGCGCCAGCAGCCTCCAAGCGGGAGTAGCGTCCGGGGAGCTGTTTTTT. Its protein product is CASSLQAGVASGELFF.